One sample yielded the 26 T cell receptor beta chains listed below, sequenced in a study of blood T cell repertoires in COVID-19. TCRdb keeps only in-frame clones here, not all; method: immunoSEQ multiplex PCR. The sample carries roughly 22,000 clones, 80% to 85% recorded once. What was sequenced was peripheral blood. These TCRs come from a human donor in a cohort sampled during active COVID-19.

The chain couples TRBV11-2 to TRBJ2-7, with D possibly matching TRBD1 (5 bases). Deletions cut 5 bases from V and 2 bases from J, with 19 bases between. The CDR3 runs to 16 residues. Germline V gene lookup returns CDR1 SGHAT and CDR2 FQNNGV. The CDR3 nucleotides read TGTGCCAGCAGCCCCTCAACAGGACGCCGCCCCTACGAGCAGTACTTC. Protein product: CASSPSTGRRPYEQYF.

This clone was detected only once. The chain joins TRBV7-3 to TRBJ2-7; TRBD1 matches 7 bases. The CDR3 has 14 amino acids. V lost 2 bases to trimming and J lost 0 bases; unmatched junction nucleotides: 1. The germline CDR1 and CDR2 sequences are SGHTA and FQGTGA. The CDR3 nucleotides read TGTGCCAGCAGCTTATCAGGGGGCTCCTACGAGCAGTACTTC. Translating it yields CASSLSGGSYEQYF.

This clone was observed once. J is TRBJ2-7 and V is TRBV27; 10 nucleotides line up with TRBD2. The V gene's germline CDR1 is MNHEY and CDR2 SMNVEV (reference sequence). The V and J ends lost 6 bases and 0 bases, in that order; junction bases with no gene match: 8. This CDR3 contains 16 residues. CDR3 loop: CASRPGSGRVSYEQYF. The DNA for the CDR3 is TGTGCCAGCAGGCCTGGGAGCGGGAGGGTCTCCTACGAGCAGTACTTC.

This chain joins TRBV7-3 and TRBJ2-2; D unresolved. CDR3 size: 13 residues. The germline V and J ends were trimmed by 5 bases and 0 bases, with 4 bases remaining between them. Germline-derived CDR1 and CDR2 are SGHTA and FQGTGA. The CDR3 spells CASSRANTGELFF. CDR3 DNA sequence: TGTGCCAGCAGCCGGGCGAACACCGGGGAGCTGTTTTTT.

The gene calls are TRBV13 and TRBJ1-6, with D maybe TRBD1 (6 bases). There are 14 residues in the CDR3. Germline loops: CDR1 PRHDT, CDR2 FYEKMQ (reference sequence). Deletions cut 4 bases from V and 7 bases from J, with 11 bases between. The chain's CDR3 is CASSSGDKNSPLHF. The CDR3 nucleotides read TGTGCCAGCAGCTCCGGGGACAAGAATTCACCCCTCCACTTT.

The rearrangement uses TRBV6-4 and TRBJ1-1; TRBD1 might be the D (6 bases). This CDR3 has 16 amino acids. Looked up from germline, CDR1 is MRHNA and CDR2 is SNTAGT. V gave up 3 bases and J gave up 7 bases, with 21 bases separating them. CDR3: CASSEVGTGYPGEAFF. The CDR3 nucleotides read TGTGCCAGCAGTGAGGTGGGAACAGGGTACCCGGGTGAAGCTTTCTTT.

J is TRBJ1-2 and V is TRBV30, with a weak D call TRBD1 (6 bases). The CDR3 is 13 amino acids. Trimming shortened V by 1 base and J by 7 bases, and 13 bases separated the two germline ends. Germline lookup yields CDR1 GTSNPN and CDR2 SVGIG (reference sequence). This CDR3 is CAWSGPGGVGYTF. CDR3 in DNA: TGTGCCTGGAGTGGACCGGGGGGCGTTGGCTACACCTTC.

This chain links TRBV4-1 with TRBJ2-5; 10 nucleotides agree with TRBD2. Germline V gene lookup returns CDR1 MGHRA and CDR2 YSYEKL. The CDR3 has 18 residues. Germline trimming cut 3 bases from V and 5 bases from J; bases unmatched to any gene: 15. The CDR3 loop reads CASSHILAGPIRGETQYF. CDR3 DNA sequence: TGCGCCAGCAGCCATATACTAGCGGGGCCAATCCGAGGCGAGACCCAGTACTTC.

The chain combines TRBV3-1 (or the pseudogene TRBV3-2) with TRBJ2-5; D might be TRBD2 (5 bases). V lost 0 bases to trimming and J lost 7 bases, with 6 bases between them. Germline loops: CDR1 LGHDT, CDR2 YNNKEL (reference sequence). The CDR3 covers 12 residues. The CDR3, as DNA: TGTGCCAGCAGCCAAGATCGGGGGACCCAGTACTTC. Translated, it gives CASSQDRGTQYF.

A single count supports this clone. The CDR3 DNA is TGTGCCACCAGTGACCGGGACAGGGGTTCGAATGGCTACACCTTC. Its translation is CATSDRDRGSNGYTF. The V call is TRBV24-1, the J call TRBJ1-2, with TRBD1 identical over 10 bases. This CDR3 contains 15 residues. J was trimmed by 6 bases and V by 4 bases; bases with no gene match: 7. Germline lookup yields CDR1 KGHDR and CDR2 SFDVKD.

J is TRBJ2-3 and V is TRBV6-4, with 9 positions matching TRBD1. J lost 1 base, V lost 4 bases, and 0 bases had no gene match. The germline CDR1 and CDR2 sequences are MRHNA and SNTAGT. The CDR3 is 14 amino acids. DNA for the CDR3: TGTGCCAGCAGTGGGACAGGGGGCACAGATACGCAGTATTTT. Translating it yields CASSGTGGTDTQYF.

V gene TRBV19 combines with J gene TRBJ1-2; TRBD1 agrees at 7 bases. Germline V gene sequence: CDR1 LNHDA, CDR2 SQIVND (reference sequence). The CDR3 is 17 residues long. The junction had 14 bases not matched to a gene; V was cut back by 4 bases and J by 3 bases. CDR3 in amino acids: CASSTEGRGRRYYGYTF. The CDR3, as DNA: TGTGCCAGTAGTACAGAGGGAAGGGGGCGTCGATACTATGGCTACACCTTC.

CDR3: CSVPQAPGSEQYGYTF. For the CDR3, the DNA is TGCAGCGTACCCCAGGCCCCAGGGTCGGAACAGTATGGCTACACCTTC. The rearrangement links TRBV29-1 to TRBJ1-2; tentative D call: TRBD1 (5 bases). The CDR3 totals 16 residues. The ends were cut back, 6 bases at V and 5 bases at J, with 25 bases in the middle. Germline CDR1 is SQVTM and CDR2 is ANQGSEA. Variable domain in full (rest from reference TRBV29-1 and TRBJ1-2): SAVISQKPSRDICQRGTSLTIQCQVDSQVTMMFWYRQQPGQSLTLIATANQGSEATYESGFVIDKFPISRPNLTFSTLTVSNMSPEDSSIYLCSVPQAPGSEQYGYTFGSGTRLTVV.

The chain has TRBV5-5 and TRBJ2-3, with 11 bases lining up with TRBD2. The J segment lost 4 bases and the V segment lost 2 bases, leaving 6 bases of the junction unmatched. Germline CDR1 reads SGHKS; CDR2 reads YYEKEE (reference sequence). The CDR3 spans 16 residues. CDR3 in DNA: TGTGCCAGCAGCTTTAATAGCGGGGGGGCATCAGATACGCAGTATTTT. This codes for CASSFNSGGASDTQYF.

V and J are TRBV30 and TRBJ1-1; 7 positions match TRBD1. This CDR3 comprises 13 residues. Losses at the gene ends were 3 bases for V and 4 bases for J; bases not matched to a gene: 5. Germline lookup yields CDR1 GTSNPN and CDR2 SVGIG (reference sequence). The CDR3 reads CAWRTQGITEAFF. The DNA of the CDR3 is TGTGCCTGGAGAACACAGGGGATCACTGAAGCTTTCTTT.

The J gene is TRBJ2-2, the V gene TRBV10-3; 7 nucleotides match TRBD2. Germline V gene lookup returns CDR1 ENHRY and CDR2 SYGVKD. After removal of 4 bases from V and 1 base from J, the junction contained 0 bases not matched to a gene. CDR3 length: 14 residues. The CDR3 here is CAISGGRNTGELFF. CDR3 coding DNA: TGTGCCATCAGTGGCGGGAGGAACACCGGGGAGCTGTTTTTT.

CDR3 protein: CASSPRTGGNYGYTF. The DNA of the CDR3 is TGTGCCAGCTCACCTAGGACAGGGGGTAACTATGGCTACACCTTC. The chain combines TRBV18 with TRBJ1-2, with 10 bases lining up with TRBD1. CDR3 length equals 15 residues. Trimming took 3 bases from V and 1 from J; bases not matched to a gene: 2. CDR1 and CDR2 from the germline V gene are KGHSH and LQKENI.

This chain joins TRBV27 and TRBJ2-4, with 7 bases aligning to TRBD2. The trim removed 6 bases at V and 2 bases at J, leaving 10 bases unmatched. The CDR3 is 16 residues long. Germline V CDR1 and CDR2: MNHEY, SMNVEV (reference sequence). CDR3 protein: CASRSETAGTKNIQYF. In DNA, the CDR3 is TGTGCCAGCAGGTCCGAGACAGCGGGAACCAAAAACATTCAGTACTTC.

The CDR3 loop reads CASSSTGEGYGYTF. The CDR3, as DNA: TGTGCCAGCAGCTCGACAGGGGAGGGCTATGGCTACACCTTC. The gene calls are TRBV7-2 and TRBJ1-2, with TRBD1 matching 8 bases. CDR3 length equals 14 residues. Looked up from germline, CDR1 is SGHTA and CDR2 is FQGNSA. Germline trimming cut 4 bases from V and 4 bases from J; bases unmatched to any gene: 5. Together with reference TRBV7-2 and TRBJ1-2, the CDR3 gives the full variable domain: GAGVSQSPSNKVTEKGKDVELRCDPISGHTALYWYRQSLGQGLEFLIYFQGNSAPDKSGLPSDRFSAERTGGSVSTLTIQRTQQEDSAVYLCASSSTGEGYGYTFGSGTRLTVV.

The chain combines TRBV7-8 with TRBJ2-1; no reliable D call. CDR3 length: 15 amino acids. V gave up 1 base and J gave up 6 bases, with 13 bases separating them. CDR1 SGHVS and CDR2 FQNEAQ come from the germline V gene. CDR3 amino acids: CASSLVDYSINEQFF. The CDR3, as DNA: TGTGCCAGCAGCTTAGTAGATTATTCTATCAATGAGCAGTTCTTC.

V is TRBV10-3 and J is TRBJ2-7, with D perhaps matching TRBD1 (6 bases). Germline V gene lookup returns CDR1 ENHRY and CDR2 SYGVKD. This CDR3 comprises 12 residues. V was clipped by 6 bases and J by 4 bases, with 10 bases between them. The CDR3 reads CAISQQGYEQYF. The CDR3, as DNA: TGTGCCATCAGCCAACAGGGTTACGAGCAGTACTTC.

The chain joins TRBV19 to TRBJ2-5, with 7 nucleotides matching TRBD2. This CDR3 has 13 amino acids. Looked up from germline, CDR1 is LNHDA and CDR2 is SQIVND (reference sequence). V was pared by 5 bases and J by 5 bases, with 5 bases of the junction left unmatched. For the CDR3, the DNA is TGTGCCAGTAGTCTAACTAGCGTCGAGACCCAGTACTTC. Encoded protein: CASSLTSVETQYF.

The CDR3 reads CASSANYRVRGTDTQYF. The CDR3 DNA follows: TGTGCCAGCAGCGCGAACTACAGGGTCCGAGGCACAGATACGCAGTATTTT. This rearrangement joins TRBV11-3 to TRBJ2-3, with D maybe TRBD1 (6 bases). This CDR3 is 17 amino acids long. Germline V gene lookup returns CDR1 SGHNT and CDR2 YENEEA. With 5 bases removed from V and 1 base from J, the gap between germline ends came to 19 bases.

The chain joins TRBV5-6 to TRBJ2-7; D not certain. V was pared by 2 bases and J by 0 bases, with 12 bases between. Germline CDR1 and CDR2: SGHDT and YYEEEE. The CDR3 covers 15 residues. CDR3 in amino acids: CASSFYQVLSYEQYF. CDR3 nucleotides: TGTGCCAGCAGCTTTTATCAGGTTCTCTCCTACGAGCAGTACTTC.

The chain links TRBV3-1 (or the pseudogene TRBV3-2) to TRBJ2-1; 13 bases are shared with TRBD2. The ends lost 1 base at V and 10 bases at J; junction bases unmatched: 10. Germline CDR1 and CDR2: LGHDT and YNNKEL (reference sequence). The CDR3 totals 17 residues. As DNA, the CDR3 is TGTGCCAGCAGCCAAGTCCCGGGACTAGCGGGATTTCGGGAGCAGTTCTTC. Translation gives CASSQVPGLAGFREQFF.

DNA for the CDR3: TGTGCCACCAGTGAGTCGGGGAGGGATGACACTGAAGCTTTCTTT. Protein sequence: CATSESGRDDTEAFF. The genes are TRBV24-1 and TRBJ1-1; no clear D gene. This CDR3 region has 15 residues. The V gene's germline CDR1 is KGHDR and CDR2 SFDVKD. Between the trimmed V and J ends, which lost 4 bases and 3 bases, there was a span of 14 bases.